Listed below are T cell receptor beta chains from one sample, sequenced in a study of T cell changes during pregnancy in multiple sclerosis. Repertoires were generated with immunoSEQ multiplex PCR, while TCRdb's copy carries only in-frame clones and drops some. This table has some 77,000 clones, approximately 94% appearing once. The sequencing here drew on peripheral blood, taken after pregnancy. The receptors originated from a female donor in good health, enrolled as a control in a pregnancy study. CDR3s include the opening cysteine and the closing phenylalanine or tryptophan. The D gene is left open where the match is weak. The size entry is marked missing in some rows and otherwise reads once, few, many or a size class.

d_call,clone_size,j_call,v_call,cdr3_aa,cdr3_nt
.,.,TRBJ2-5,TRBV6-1,CASTLGPVETQYF,TGTGCCAGCACGCTGGGCCCCGTGGAGACCCAGTACTTC
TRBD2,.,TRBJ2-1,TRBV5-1,CASSLAAGDLSYNEQFF,TGCGCCAGCAGCTTGGCAGCGGGAGATTTGAGTTACAATGAGCAGTTCTTC
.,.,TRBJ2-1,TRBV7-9,CASSFGVNYNEQFF,TGTGCCAGCAGCTTCGGGGTCAACTACAATGAGCAGTTCTTC
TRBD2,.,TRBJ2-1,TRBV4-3,CASSQETVAGGPNEQFF,TGCGCCAGCAGCCAAGAAACTGTTGCGGGAGGGCCCAATGAGCAGTTCTTC
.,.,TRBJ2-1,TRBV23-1,CASSQYCAGVGHEQFF,TGCGCCAGCAGTCAATACTGCGCAGGGGTCGGTCATGAGCAGTTCTTC
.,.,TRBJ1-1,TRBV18,CASSPGQSNTEAFF,TGTGCCAGCTCACCCGGACAGTCGAACACTGAAGCTTTCTTT
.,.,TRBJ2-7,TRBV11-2,CASSLVATREQYF,TGTGCCAGCAGCTTAGTAGCCACCCGCGAGCAGTACTTC
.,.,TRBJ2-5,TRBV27,CASSFLASQRETQYF,TGTGCCAGCAGTTTTTTGGCTAGCCAGCGGGAGACCCAGTACTTC
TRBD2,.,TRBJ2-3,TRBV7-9,CASSRLAGREGTDTQYF,TGTGCCAGCAGTAGGCTAGCGGGAAGAGAAGGCACAGATACGCAGTATTTT
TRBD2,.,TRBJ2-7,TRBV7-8,CASSGKRGVSYEQYF,TGTGCCAGCAGCGGCAAGCGGGGGGTTTCCTACGAGCAGTACTTC
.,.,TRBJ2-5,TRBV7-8,CASSLTSLLETQYF,TGTGCCAGCAGCTTGACTAGTTTGTTAGAGACCCAGTACTTC
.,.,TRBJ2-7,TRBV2,CASGGTPYEQYF,TGTGCCAGCGGAGGTACCCCGTACGAGCAGTACTTC
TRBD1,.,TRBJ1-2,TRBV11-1,CASSLRPTGPTTGYGYTF,TGTGCCAGCAGCTTAAGGCCGACAGGGCCTACCACCGGGTATGGCTACACCTTC
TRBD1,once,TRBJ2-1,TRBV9,CASSAGTGGNNEQFF,TGTGCCAGCAGCGCCGGGACAGGGGGAAACAATGAGCAGTTCTTC
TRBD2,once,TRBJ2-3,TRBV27,CASREASGGRTSTDTQYF,TGTGCCTCTAGGGAAGCTAGCGGGGGGCGAACTAGCACAGATACGCAGTATTTT
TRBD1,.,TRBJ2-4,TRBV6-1,CASSEQGQIAKNIQYF,TGTGCCAGCAGTGAACAGGGACAGATAGCCAAAAACATTCAGTACTTC
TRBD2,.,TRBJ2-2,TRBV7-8,CASSPTSGTGELFF,TGTGCCAGCAGCCCGACTAGCGGCACCGGGGAGCTGTTTTTT
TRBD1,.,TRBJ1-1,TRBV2,CASRTGQGSKTEAFF,TGTGCCAGCAGAACGGGACAGGGCTCGAAAACTGAAGCTTTCTTT
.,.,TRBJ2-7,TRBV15,CATSRDSTYEQYF,TGTGCCACCAGCAGAGACAGTACCTACGAGCAGTACTTC
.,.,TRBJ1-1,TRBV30,CAWSEGNTEAFF,TGTGCCTGGAGCGAGGGGAACACTGAAGCTTTCTTT
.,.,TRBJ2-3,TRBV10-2,CASSPSTSSSDTQYF,TGCGCCAGCAGTCCCTCTACTAGCTCCTCAGATACGCAGTATTTT
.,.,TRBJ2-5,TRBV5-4,CASRGQRETQYF,TGTGCCAGCCGCGGACAGCGGGAGACCCAGTACTTC
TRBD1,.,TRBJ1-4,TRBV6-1,CASGTGQGNEKLFF,TGTGCCAGCGGAACGGGACAGGGTAATGAAAAACTGTTTTTT
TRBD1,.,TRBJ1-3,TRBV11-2,CASSSGQGTFSGNTIYF,TGTGCCAGCAGCTCGGGACAGGGGACTTTCTCTGGAAACACCATATATTTT
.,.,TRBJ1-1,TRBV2,CASRYMNTEAFF,TGTGCCAGCAGGTACATGAACACTGAAGCTTTCTTT
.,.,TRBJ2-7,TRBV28,CASSLFSRSYEQYF,TGTGCCAGCAGTTTATTTAGCCGCTCCTACGAGCAGTACTTC
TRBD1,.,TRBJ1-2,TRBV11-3,CASSLDPLDRAGYTF,TGTGCCAGCAGCTTAGATCCCTTGGACAGGGCCGGCTACACCTTC
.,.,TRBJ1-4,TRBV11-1,CASSLAHQEKLFF,TGTGCCAGCAGCTTGGCACACCAAGAAAAACTGTTTTTT
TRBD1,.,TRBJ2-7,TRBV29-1,CSVRDGTVFDEQYF,TGCAGCGTTCGTGACGGGACAGTCTTCGACGAGCAGTACTTC
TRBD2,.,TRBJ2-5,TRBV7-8,CASSSLAGEWETQYF,TGTGCCAGCAGCTCCTTAGCGGGAGAATGGGAGACCCAGTACTTC
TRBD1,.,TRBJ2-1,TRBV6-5,CASRQLGGWEQFF,TGTGCCAGCAGACAGTTAGGGGGCTGGGAGCAGTTCTTC
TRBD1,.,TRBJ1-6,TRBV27,CASRLTGSNSPLHF,TGTGCCAGCAGGCTGACAGGGTCCAATTCACCCCTCCACTTT
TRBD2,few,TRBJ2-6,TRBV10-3,CAISVGSGGISGANVLTF,TGTGCCATCAGTGTCGGTAGCGGGGGGATCTCTGGGGCCAACGTCCTGACTTTC
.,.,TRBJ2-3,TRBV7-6,CASSSRLDGTQYF,TGTGCCAGCAGCTCAAGACTAGATGGCACGCAGTATTTT
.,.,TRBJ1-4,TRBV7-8,CASSSRDHRDGFEKLFF,TGTGCCAGCAGCTCGAGAGACCACAGGGACGGTTTTGAAAAACTGTTTTTT
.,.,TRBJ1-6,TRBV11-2,CASSLFGQYNSPLHF,TGTGCCAGCAGCTTATTCGGACAATATAATTCACCCCTCCACTTT
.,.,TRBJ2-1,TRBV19,CASSIGQNNEQFF,TGTGCCAGTAGTATCGGACAGAACAATGAGCAGTTCTTC
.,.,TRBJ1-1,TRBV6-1,CASSEGGFGEAFF,TGTGCCAGCAGTGAAGGCGGATTTGGTGAAGCTTTCTTT
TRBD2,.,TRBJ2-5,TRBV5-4,CASSLAAGEETQYF,TGTGCCAGCAGCTTGGCCGCGGGGGAGGAGACCCAGTACTTC
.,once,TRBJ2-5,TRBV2,CASQRGTEETQYF,TGTGCCAGCCAAAGGGGGACGGAAGAGACCCAGTACTTC
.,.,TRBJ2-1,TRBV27,CASSVGAVRNEQFF,TGTGCCAGCAGTGTTGGCGCGGTGAGAAATGAGCAGTTCTTC
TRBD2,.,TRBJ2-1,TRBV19,CASSIVLAGYNEQFF,TGTGCCAGTAGTATCGTTCTAGCGGGATACAATGAGCAGTTCTTC
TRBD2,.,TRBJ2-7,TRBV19,CASRLAGGLTYEQYF,TGTGCCAGTCGACTAGCGGGAGGCTTAACCTACGAGCAGTACTTC
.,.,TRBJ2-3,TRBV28,CASGGGGRDTQYF,TGTGCCAGCGGGGGCGGCGGGAGAGATACGCAGTATTTT
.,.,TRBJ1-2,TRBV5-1,CASSYFRDTQSHGYTF,TGCGCCAGCAGCTACTTCCGGGACACCCAAAGTCATGGCTACACCTTC
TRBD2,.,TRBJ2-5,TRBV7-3,CASSISGGAYETQYF,TGTGCCAGCAGCATTAGCGGGGGGGCCTATGAGACCCAGTACTTC
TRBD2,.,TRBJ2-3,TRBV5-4,CASSLGLSGSTTDTQYF,TGTGCCAGCAGCTTGGGTTTAAGCGGGAGCACCACAGATACGCAGTATTTT
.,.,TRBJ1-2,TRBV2,CASSAGEVVGYTF,TGTGCCAGCAGTGCTGGGGAGGTGGTCGGCTACACCTTC
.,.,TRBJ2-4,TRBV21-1,CASSKGRHRVAKNIQYF,TGTGCCAGCAGCAAAGGTAGACACAGGGTAGCCAAAAACATTCAGTACTTC
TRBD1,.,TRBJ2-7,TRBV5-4,CASSLPGTDSYEQYF,TGTGCCAGCAGTCTACCCGGGACAGATTCCTACGAGCAGTACTTC
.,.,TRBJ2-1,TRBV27,CASKTDRNYNEQFF,TGTGCCAGCAAGACGGACAGAAATTACAATGAGCAGTTCTTC
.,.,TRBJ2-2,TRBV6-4,CASSDSWESGELFF,TGTGCCAGCAGTGACTCCTGGGAGTCCGGGGAGCTGTTTTTT
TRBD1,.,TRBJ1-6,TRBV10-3,CAISESGDSSPLHF,TGTGCCATCAGTGAGTCGGGGGACAGTTCTCCCCTCCACTTT
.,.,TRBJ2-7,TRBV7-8,CASSPNDRTGEQYF,TGTGCCAGCAGCCCTAATGACAGGACCGGGGAGCAGTACTTC
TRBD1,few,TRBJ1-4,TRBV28,CASSETGGGEKLFF,TGTGCCAGCAGTGAGACAGGGGGCGGGGAAAAACTGTTTTTT
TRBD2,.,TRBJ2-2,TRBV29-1,CSVRGDNTGELFF,TGCAGCGTTCGGGGGGATAACACCGGGGAGCTGTTTTTT
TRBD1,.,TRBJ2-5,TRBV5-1,CASSQGQGMKDGYF,TGCGCCAGCAGCCAGGGACAGGGGATGAAGGATGGGTACTTC
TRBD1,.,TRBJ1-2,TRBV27,CASSSEETGRKGGYTF,TGTGCCAGCAGTTCAGAGGAGACAGGGCGGAAGGGTGGCTACACCTTC
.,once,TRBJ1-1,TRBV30,CAWSVALEAFF,TGTGCCTGGAGTGTAGCCCTTGAAGCTTTCTTT